This T cell receptor beta chain was recorded in a study of low-dose radiotherapy and immunotherapy resistance in tumors. The overall study: Every 2 weeks, cohort 1 got 0.5 Gy, reaching 6.5 Gy to the planning target volume. Cohort 2 was treated with 1 Gy per fraction every two weeks, amounting to 13 Gy across 26 weeks. Patients were on oral aspirin 300 mg taken daily for four cycles from cycle 1 day 1.

Time point indicated: before trial treatment. Donors received a regimen that comprised nivolumab, ipilimumab, aspirin, low-dose cyclophosphamide and low-dose radiotherapy. Ten or more counts support this clonotype. CDR3 size: 14 residues. V was cut by 5 bases and J by 3 bases, with 13 bases left in between. Germline V lookup: CDR1 SGHTA, CDR2 FQGNSA. TRAV- and TRBV-specific primers were used for first-strand cDNA, which covered alpha and beta chains. The PCR that amplified TCRs ran for around 22 cycles, relying on a constant-region primer and a V-primer adapter. TCRdb called the reads again in MiXCR, with one record for every CDR3 protein. Of 59,000 or so distinct CDR3 sequences in the sample, around a quarter were seen once.

V usage is TRBV7-2 and J usage is TRBJ1-2, with D perhaps matching TRBD1 (5 bases). Here the sequenced sample was PBMCs, taken before treatment. The receptor's source is a male donor with rectosigmoid adenocarcinoma. DNA for the CDR3: TGTGCCAGCAGCCCCTACAGGAGTGACTATGGCTACACCTTC. This gives the protein CASSPYRSDYGYTF.